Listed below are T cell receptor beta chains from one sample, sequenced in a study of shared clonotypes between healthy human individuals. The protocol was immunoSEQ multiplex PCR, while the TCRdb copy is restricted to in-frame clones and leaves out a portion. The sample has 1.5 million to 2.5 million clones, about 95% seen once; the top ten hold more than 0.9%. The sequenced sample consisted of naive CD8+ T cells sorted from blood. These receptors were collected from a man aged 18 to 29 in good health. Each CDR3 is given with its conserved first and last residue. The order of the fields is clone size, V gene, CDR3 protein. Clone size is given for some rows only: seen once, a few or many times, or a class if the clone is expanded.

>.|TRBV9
CASSEGTGIDTEAFF
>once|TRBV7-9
CASSPSGLAGPEQFF
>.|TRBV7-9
CASSSGTSNEQFF
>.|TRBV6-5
CASTGQGYGYTF
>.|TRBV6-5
CASSQSGGGYEQYF
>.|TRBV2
CASSEGRGANSNQPQHF
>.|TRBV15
CATSIAGESYEQYF
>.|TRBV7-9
CASSHGPLGHYGYTF
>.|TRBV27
CASSLSGASYEQYF
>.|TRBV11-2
CASSVGLAGQETQYF
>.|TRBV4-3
CASSPTPQVFAGELFF
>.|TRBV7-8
CASSSPDVYEQYF
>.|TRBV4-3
CASSQPPYPGDSTDTQYF
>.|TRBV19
CASSPGLVMFF
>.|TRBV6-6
CASSYYNTQYF
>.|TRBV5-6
CASSLAGGAEQYF
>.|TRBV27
CASQLSTLAGASTDTQYF
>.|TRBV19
CASSIAPGAGNTIYF
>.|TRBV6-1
CASSEDRPYEQYF
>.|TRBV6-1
CASRPSLSYEQYF
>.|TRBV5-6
CASSPDRSGANVLTF
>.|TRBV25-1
CASSEYLGGGGYGYTF
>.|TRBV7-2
CASSPGTESSYNEQFF
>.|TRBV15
CAVQGFQETQYF
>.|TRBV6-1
CASSEASQINYGYTF
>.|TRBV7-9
CASSFGTSGRYEQFF
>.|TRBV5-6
CASSPGTGLDTQYF
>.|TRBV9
CASSVGGTEAFF
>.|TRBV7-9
CASSTGTGWNEQFF
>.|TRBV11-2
CASSAGQSMGDEQFF
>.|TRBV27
CASRTSGGTDTQYF
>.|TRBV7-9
CASSLLGEIYEQYF
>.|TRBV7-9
CASRLAGVRYNEQFF
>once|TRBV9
CASSVRARGGTSDTQYF
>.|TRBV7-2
CASSQLAGGGNEQFF
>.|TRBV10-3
CAIMGAGPYNEQFF
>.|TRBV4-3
CASSQDDSGLWTGELFF
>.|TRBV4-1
CASSQDGDGYTF
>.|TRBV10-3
CAISDGAGSNYEQYF
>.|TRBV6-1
CASSGRDWNTEAFF
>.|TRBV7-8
CASSPNIGRGEQYF
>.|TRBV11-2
CASSLDPGRETQYF
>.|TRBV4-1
CASSQGTGINTEAFF
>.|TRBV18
CASSPVSGTDTGELFF
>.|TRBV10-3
CAISEWQGETGELFF
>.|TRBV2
CASSYDRVEYTEAFF
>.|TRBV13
CASSLGRGGEQFF
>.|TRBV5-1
CASSLEREASGELFF
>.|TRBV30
CAWSPTGLGVPHEQFF
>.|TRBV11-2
CASSLKVVGEAFF
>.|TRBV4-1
CASSPGHVQNGGYTF
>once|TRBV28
CASSLLPGPNQPQHF
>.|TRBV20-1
CSSTSFPVFF
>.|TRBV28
CASRPRPGTSPPFNEKLFF
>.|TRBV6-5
CASSYLAGDYNEQFF
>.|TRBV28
CASSSTDTGELFF
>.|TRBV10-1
CASSVTGSNEQFF
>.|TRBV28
CASSFIDRDDYGYTF